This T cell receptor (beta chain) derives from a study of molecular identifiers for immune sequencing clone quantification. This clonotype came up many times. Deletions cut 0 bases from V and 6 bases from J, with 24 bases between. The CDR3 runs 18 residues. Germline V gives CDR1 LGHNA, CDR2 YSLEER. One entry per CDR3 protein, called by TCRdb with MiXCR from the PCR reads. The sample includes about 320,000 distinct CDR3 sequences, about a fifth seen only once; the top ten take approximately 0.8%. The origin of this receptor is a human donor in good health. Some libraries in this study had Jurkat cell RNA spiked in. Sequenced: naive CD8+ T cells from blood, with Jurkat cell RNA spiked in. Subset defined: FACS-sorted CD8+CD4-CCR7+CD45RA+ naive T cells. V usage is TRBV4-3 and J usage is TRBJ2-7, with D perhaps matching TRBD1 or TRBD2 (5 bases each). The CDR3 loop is CASSQERAVSVGGPEQYF. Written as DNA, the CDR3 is TGCGCCAGCAGCCAAGAGCGCGCGGTGTCAGTTGGGGGTCCCGAGCAGTACTTC.